A selection of T cell receptor beta chains follows, all from one sample in a study of blood T cells in healthy people across ages. One entry per CDR3 protein, called by TCRdb with MiXCR from the 5' RACE reads. This sample has some 1.5 million distinct CDR3 sequences, with roughly 28% found just once. The sample comprised blood. These receptors were collected from a woman in her thirties in good health. CDR3s include the opening cysteine and the closing phenylalanine or tryptophan. Fields, in order: D gene, clone size, V gene, CDR3 length, J gene, CDR3 DNA, CDR3 protein. A D gene is named only where the DNA matches it firmly. Size is stated for part of the rows, as once, few or many counts, or as a class when the clone is expanded.

TRBD1	-	TRBV12-5	14	TRBJ2-7	TGTGCTAGTGGTAGCCGGACAGGGAACTACGAGCAGTACTTC	CASGSRTGNYEQYF
-	few	TRBV4-3	15	TRBJ2-3	TGCGCCAGCAGCCAAGGGGGGCTCCTCCGTGATACGCAGTATTTT	CASSQGGLLRDTQYF
-	-	TRBV20-1	15	TRBJ2-7	TGCAGTGCTCCGCACCCCCGGGACGGCGCCTACGAGCAGTACTTC	CSAPHPRDGAYEQYF
TRBD2	few	TRBV12-3/TRBV12-4	15	TRBJ2-1	TGTGCCAGCAGTGTTACTAGCGGGGGGGACAATGAGCAGTTCTTC	CASSVTSGGDNEQFF
-	-	TRBV6-1	13	TRBJ1-1	TGTGCCAGCAGTCTCCGGGTGGTCACTGAAGCTTTCTTT	CASSLRVVTEAFF
-	once	TRBV30	12	TRBJ2-7	TGTGCCTGGAGTGCAGGACATGACGAGCAGTACTTC	CAWSAGHDEQYF
TRBD1	many	TRBV5-5	15	TRBJ2-1	TGTGCCAGCAGCGTTCAGGGGGCAACCTACAATGAGCAGTTCTTC	CASSVQGATYNEQFF
-	-	TRBV27	15	TRBJ2-1	TGTGCCAGCAGTTTTTGGGGGGGCCAATACAATGAGCAGTTCTTC	CASSFWGGQYNEQFF
-	many	TRBV29-1	13	TRBJ1-2	TGCAGCGTTGAAGTCCTCGATAACTATGGCTACACCTTC	CSVEVLDNYGYTF
TRBD2	few	TRBV20-1	15	TRBJ2-5	TGCAGTGCTAGTACTAGCGGGGGAACCCAAGAGACCCAGTACTTC	CSASTSGGTQETQYF
-	few	TRBV5-1	14	TRBJ2-3	TGCGCCAGCAGCTCGGAGAGTAGCACAGATACGCAGTATTTT	CASSSESSTDTQYF
TRBD2	-	TRBV6-1	15	TRBJ2-3	TGTGCCAGCAGTGATACTAGCGGGGTACCAGATACGCAGTATTTT	CASSDTSGVPDTQYF
-	few	TRBV20-1	16	TRBJ2-3	TGCAGTGCTAGAGAACCCCGGAAAGGACCTGTGAGCGGGCAGTATTTT	CSAREPRKGPVSGQYF
-	-	TRBV4-1	16	TRBJ1-4	TGCGCCAGCAGCCTAGGCTTCGGACAGAAGAATGAAAAACTGTTTTTT	CASSLGFGQKNEKLFF
-	many	TRBV5-1	17	TRBJ2-6	TGCGCCAGCAGCTTGGGGGCACTTCAATCTGGGGCCAACGTCCTGACTTTC	CASSLGALQSGANVLTF
-	-	TRBV29-1	14	TRBJ2-3	TGCAGCGGTAAGGGGACTGCACCCACAGATACGCAGTATTTT	CSGKGTAPTDTQYF
TRBD2	few	TRBV28	15	TRBJ2-3	TGTGCCAGCAGTCCAGCCGGGACTAGCGATAGAACGCAGTATTTT	CASSPAGTSDRTQYF
-	-	TRBV9	17	TRBJ2-6	TGTGCCAGCAGCACGTACTACGGAATCTCTGGGGCCAACGTCCTGACTTTC	CASSTYYGISGANVLTF
-	-	TRBV27	15	TRBJ2-3	TGTGCCAGCAGTTTTTCGACGTCGGAGACAGATACGCAGTATTTT	CASSFSTSETDTQYF
-	once	TRBV7-9	16	TRBJ2-7	TGCGCCAGCAGCCCAACCGGAGGGACCGCCACCTACGAGCAGTACTTC	CASSPTGGTATYEQYF
TRBD1	-	TRBV12-3/TRBV12-4	14	TRBJ1-2	TGTGCCAGCAGGTTTGAGGCAGGGGGTATCGGCTACACCTTC	CASRFEAGGIGYTF
-	-	TRBV28	14	TRBJ2-7	TGTGCCAGCAGTTCAGCACAGACCATATACGAGCAGTACTTC	CASSSAQTIYEQYF
-	few	TRBV11-2	16	TRBJ2-7	TGTGCCAGCAGGCCAGGAACGTCGACTGGTAAATACGAGCAGTACTTC	CASRPGTSTGKYEQYF
-	few	TRBV3-1	12	TRBJ2-3	TGTGCCAGCAGCCAATTTACAGATACGCAGTATTTT	CASSQFTDTQYF
-	-	TRBV5-6	16	TRBJ1-2	TGTGCCAGCAGCTTGGCCGCCGGTCCTGAGGCCTATGGCTACACCTTC	CASSLAAGPEAYGYTF
TRBD1	few	TRBV12-5	17	TRBJ2-6	TGTGCTAGTGCCTCGGACAGGGGCGACTCTGGGGCCAACGTCCTGACTTTC	CASASDRGDSGANVLTF
TRBD1	many	TRBV20-1	12	TRBJ1-2	TGCAGCGCCCTCACAGGGGGCTATGGCTACACCTTC	CSALTGGYGYTF
-	few	TRBV12-3/TRBV12-4	13	TRBJ2-2	TGTGCCAGCAACCTACAGAGCACCGGGGAGCTGTTTTTT	CASNLQSTGELFF
TRBD1	few	TRBV5-1	13	TRBJ1-2	TGCGCCAGCAACCCGGGACAGAACTATGGCTACACCTTC	CASNPGQNYGYTF
TRBD2	few	TRBV7-3	15	TRBJ2-3	TGTGCCAGCAGCTTAAGCGGGGGGGCCGCAGATACGCAGTATTTT	CASSLSGGAADTQYF
-	once	TRBV18	12	TRBJ2-5	TGTGCCAGCAAGGTGTTGGGAGAGACCCAGTACTTC	CASKVLGETQYF
-	-	TRBV7-2	14	TRBJ2-5	TGTGCCAGCAGCTGGTCGCAGTCGGGAGAGACCCAGTACTTC	CASSWSQSGETQYF
-	-	TRBV5-1	18	TRBJ2-3	TGCGCCAGCAGCTCTGGGTCGGTCAGCCTTACTAGCACAGATACGCAGTATTTT	CASSSGSVSLTSTDTQYF
TRBD1	few	TRBV20-1	15	TRBJ2-7	TGCAGTGCTAGGTCCGGGCAGGGGGTTTCCTACGAGCAGTACTTC	CSARSGQGVSYEQYF
-	-	TRBV5-6	14	TRBJ2-7	TGTGCCAGCAGCTTCCCATTCGACAGCTACGAGCAGTACTTC	CASSFPFDSYEQYF
TRBD2	few	TRBV15	16	TRBJ2-3	TGTGCCACCAGCAGAGGGACTAGCGGACCCACAGATACGCAGTATTTT	CATSRGTSGPTDTQYF
TRBD2	many	TRBV12-3/TRBV12-4	12	TRBJ2-3	TGTGCCAGCAGCGGGGGGGCAGATACGCAGTATTTT	CASSGGADTQYF
-	-	TRBV13	13	TRBJ2-5	TGTGCCAGCAGCTCGTACGACCAAGAGACCCAGTACTTC	CASSSYDQETQYF
TRBD2	few	TRBV5-1	16	TRBJ2-5	TGCGCCAGCAGCAAAGGGGGACTAGCGGGGGAAGAGACCCAGTACTTC	CASSKGGLAGEETQYF
-	-	TRBV12-3/TRBV12-4	13	TRBJ1-5	TGTGCCAGCAGTTTTACTGTCAATCAGCACCAGCATTTT	CASSFTVNQHQHF
-	many	TRBV20-1	13	TRBJ2-7	TGCAGTGCTAGTCTGGGCTTCTCCTACGAGCAGTACTTC	CSASLGFSYEQYF
-	many	TRBV7-9	15	TRBJ2-5	TGTGCCAGCAGCTTAGAGCGCGGGACTCTCTTGACCCAGTACTTC	CASSLERGTLLTQYF
-	many	TRBV29-1	11	TRBJ2-7	TGCAGCGTTGAGGTCCTCCGGGAGCAGTACTTC	CSVEVLREQYF
-	-	TRBV25-1	11	TRBJ1-1	TGTGCCAGCAGTCAGGCAGGTAGAGCTTTCTTT	CASSQAGRAFF
-	-	TRBV6-6	13	TRBJ1-2	TGTGCCAGCAGTGGCGACAGTTACTATGGCTACACCTTC	CASSGDSYYGYTF
-	-	TRBV5-1	13	TRBJ2-3	TGCGCCAGCAGCGATGGGACTTCAGATACGCAGTATTTT	CASSDGTSDTQYF
TRBD1	many	TRBV18	14	TRBJ2-7	TGTGCCAGCTCATCAGGGACAGGGAAATACGAGCAGTACTTC	CASSSGTGKYEQYF
-	-	TRBV28	14	TRBJ1-4	TGTGCCTGCAACCCTGTAACAACTAATGAAAAACTGTTTTTT	CACNPVTTNEKLFF
-	-	TRBV10-3	13	TRBJ1-2	TGTGCCATCAGTGAGTCGAAGACAGACCGCTACACCTTC	CAISESKTDRYTF
TRBD1	few	TRBV6-1	15	TRBJ1-1	TGTGCCAGCAGGCACGGGACAGGGGGGGTCACTGAAGCTTTCTTT	CASRHGTGGVTEAFF
-	-	TRBV12-3/TRBV12-4	14	TRBJ2-7	TGTGCCAGCAGTTTTAACGGGGATACCTACGAGCAGTACTTC	CASSFNGDTYEQYF
-	-	TRBV29-1	12	TRBJ1-1	TGCAGCACAAACGGGGGGAACACTGAAGCTTTCTTT	CSTNGGNTEAFF
-	few	TRBV5-1	12	TRBJ2-7	TGCGCCAGCAGCCTGGGCGATAGCGAGCAGTACTTC	CASSLGDSEQYF
TRBD1	few	TRBV5-5	16	TRBJ1-5	TGTGCCAGCAGCTTGTCCCGGGACAGGGATAATCAGCCCCAGCATTTT	CASSLSRDRDNQPQHF
TRBD2	few	TRBV12-3/TRBV12-4	15	TRBJ2-3	TGTGCCAGCAGTTGGGGGGGACGGCCGGCAGATACGCAGTATTTT	CASSWGGRPADTQYF